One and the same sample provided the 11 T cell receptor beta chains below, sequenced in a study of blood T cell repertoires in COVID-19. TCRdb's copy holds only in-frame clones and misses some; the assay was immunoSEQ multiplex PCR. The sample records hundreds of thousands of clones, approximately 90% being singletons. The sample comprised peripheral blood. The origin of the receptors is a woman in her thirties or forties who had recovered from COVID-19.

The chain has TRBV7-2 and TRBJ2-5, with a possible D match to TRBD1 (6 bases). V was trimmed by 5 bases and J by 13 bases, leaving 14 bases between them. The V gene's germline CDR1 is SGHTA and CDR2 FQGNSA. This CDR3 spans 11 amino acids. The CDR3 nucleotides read TGTGCCAGCAGCCAGGGGCAGGGGAGGTACTTC. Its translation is CASSQGQGRYF.

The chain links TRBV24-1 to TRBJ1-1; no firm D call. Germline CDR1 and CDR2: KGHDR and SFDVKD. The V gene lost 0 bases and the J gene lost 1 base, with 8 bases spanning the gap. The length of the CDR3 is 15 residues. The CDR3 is CATSDLRLRNTEAFF. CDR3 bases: TGTGCCACCAGTGATTTGCGACTGAGGAACACTGAAGCTTTCTTT.

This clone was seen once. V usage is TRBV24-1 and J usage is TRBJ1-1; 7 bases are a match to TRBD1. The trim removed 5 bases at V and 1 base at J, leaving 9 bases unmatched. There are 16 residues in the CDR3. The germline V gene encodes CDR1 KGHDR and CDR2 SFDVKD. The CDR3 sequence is CATSAGGQRRNTEAFF. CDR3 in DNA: TGTGCCACCAGTGCCGGGGGACAGAGGAGGAACACTGAAGCTTTCTTT.

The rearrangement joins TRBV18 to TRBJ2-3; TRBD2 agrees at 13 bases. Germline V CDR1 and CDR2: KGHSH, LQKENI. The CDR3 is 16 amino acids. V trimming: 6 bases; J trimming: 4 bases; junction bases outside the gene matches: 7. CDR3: CASSGLAGSVADTQYF. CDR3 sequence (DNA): TGTGCCAGCTCGGGACTAGCGGGAAGTGTAGCAGATACGCAGTATTTT.

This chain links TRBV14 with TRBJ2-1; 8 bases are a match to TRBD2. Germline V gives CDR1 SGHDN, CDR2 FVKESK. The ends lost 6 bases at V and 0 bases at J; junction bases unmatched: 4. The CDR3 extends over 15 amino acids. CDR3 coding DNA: TGTGCCAGCAGTCCCACTAGCGGCTCCTACAATGAGCAGTTCTTC. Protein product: CASSPTSGSYNEQFF. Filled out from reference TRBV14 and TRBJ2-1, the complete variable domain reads EAGVTQFPSHSVIEKGQTVTLRCDPISGHDNLYWYRRVMGKEIKFLLHFVKESKQDESGMPNNRFLAERTGGTYSTLKVQPAELEDSGVYFCASSPTSGSYNEQFFGPGTRLTVL.

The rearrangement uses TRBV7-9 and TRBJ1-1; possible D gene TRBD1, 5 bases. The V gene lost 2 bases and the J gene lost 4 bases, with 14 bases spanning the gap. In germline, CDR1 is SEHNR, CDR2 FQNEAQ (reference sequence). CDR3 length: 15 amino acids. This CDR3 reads CASSLSSPGGTEAFF. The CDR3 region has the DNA TGTGCCAGCAGCTTATCCTCACCCGGGGGCACTGAAGCTTTCTTT. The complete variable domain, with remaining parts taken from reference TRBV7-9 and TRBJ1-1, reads DTGVSQNPRHKITKRGQNVTFRCDPISEHNRLYWYRQTLGQGPEFLTYFQNEAQLEKSRLLSDRFSAERPKGSFSTLEIQRTEQGDSAMYLCASSLSSPGGTEAFFGQGTRLTVV.

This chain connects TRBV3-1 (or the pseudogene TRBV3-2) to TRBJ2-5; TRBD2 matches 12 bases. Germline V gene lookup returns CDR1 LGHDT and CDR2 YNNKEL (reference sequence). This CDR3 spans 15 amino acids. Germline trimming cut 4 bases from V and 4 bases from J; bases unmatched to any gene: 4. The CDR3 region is CASSPPGLAGETQYF. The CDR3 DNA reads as TGTGCCAGCAGCCCCCCGGGACTAGCGGGAGAGACCCAGTACTTC.

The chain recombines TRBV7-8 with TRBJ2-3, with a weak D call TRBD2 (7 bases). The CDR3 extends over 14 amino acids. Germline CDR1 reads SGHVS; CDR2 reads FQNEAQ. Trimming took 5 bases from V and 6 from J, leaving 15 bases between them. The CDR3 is CASSLGGGRDTQYF. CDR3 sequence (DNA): TGTGCCAGCAGCCTAGGGGGGGGTAGGGATACGCAGTATTTT.

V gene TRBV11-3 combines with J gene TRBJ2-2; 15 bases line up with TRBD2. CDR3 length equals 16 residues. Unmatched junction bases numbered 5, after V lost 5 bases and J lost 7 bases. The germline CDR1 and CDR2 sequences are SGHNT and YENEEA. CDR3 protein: CASSRTSGRADGELFF. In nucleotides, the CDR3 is TGTGCCAGCAGCCGGACTAGCGGGAGGGCGGACGGGGAGCTGTTTTTT.

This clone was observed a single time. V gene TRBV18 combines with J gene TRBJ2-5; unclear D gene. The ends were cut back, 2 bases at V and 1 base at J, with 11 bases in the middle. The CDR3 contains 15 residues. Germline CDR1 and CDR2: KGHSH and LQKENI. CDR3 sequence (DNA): TGTGCCAGCTCACCAGCGGCACTATCCCAAGAGACCCAGTACTTC. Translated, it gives CASSPAALSQETQYF.

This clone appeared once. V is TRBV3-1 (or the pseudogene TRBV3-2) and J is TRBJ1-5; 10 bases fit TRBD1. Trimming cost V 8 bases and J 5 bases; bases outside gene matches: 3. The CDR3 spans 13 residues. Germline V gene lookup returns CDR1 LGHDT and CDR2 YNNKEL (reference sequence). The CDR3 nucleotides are TGTGCCAGCGGGGGGACAGGGGATCAGCCCCAGCATTTT. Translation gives CASGGTGDQPQHF.